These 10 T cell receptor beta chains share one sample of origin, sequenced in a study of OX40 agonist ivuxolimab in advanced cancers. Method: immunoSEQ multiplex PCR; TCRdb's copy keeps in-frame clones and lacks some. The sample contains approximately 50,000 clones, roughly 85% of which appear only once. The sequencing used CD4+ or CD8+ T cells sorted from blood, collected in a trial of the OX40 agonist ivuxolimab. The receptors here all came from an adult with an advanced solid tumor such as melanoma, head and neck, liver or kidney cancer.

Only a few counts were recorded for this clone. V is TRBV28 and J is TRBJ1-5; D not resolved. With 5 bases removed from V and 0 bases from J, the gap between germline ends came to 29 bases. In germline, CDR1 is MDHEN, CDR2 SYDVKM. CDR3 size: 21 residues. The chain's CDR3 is CASSPTPQWTLRVDSNQPQHF. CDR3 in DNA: TGTGCCAGCAGTCCAACCCCACAGTGGACCCTCCGGGTGGATAGCAATCAGCCCCAGCATTTT.

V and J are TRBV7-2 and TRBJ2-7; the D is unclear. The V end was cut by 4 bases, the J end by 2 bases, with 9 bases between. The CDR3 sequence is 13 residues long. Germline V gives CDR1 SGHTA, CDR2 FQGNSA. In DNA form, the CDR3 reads TGTGCCAGCAGCTCCCGCCCTACCTACGAGCAGTACTTC. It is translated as CASSSRPTYEQYF.

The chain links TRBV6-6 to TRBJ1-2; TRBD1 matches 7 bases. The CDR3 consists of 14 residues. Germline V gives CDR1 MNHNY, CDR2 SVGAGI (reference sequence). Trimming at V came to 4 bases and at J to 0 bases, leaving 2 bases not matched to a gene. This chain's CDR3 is CASSSTGANYGYTF. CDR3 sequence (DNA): TGTGCCAGCAGTTCCACAGGGGCTAACTATGGCTACACCTTC.

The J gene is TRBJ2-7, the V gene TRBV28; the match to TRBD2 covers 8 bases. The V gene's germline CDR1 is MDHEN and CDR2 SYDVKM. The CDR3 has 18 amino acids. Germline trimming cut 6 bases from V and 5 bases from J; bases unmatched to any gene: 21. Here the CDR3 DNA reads TGTGCCAGCAGCCTAACTCCGGGGGGGGCAGCCTCGATCGACGAGCAGTACTTC. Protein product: CASSLTPGGAASIDEQYF.

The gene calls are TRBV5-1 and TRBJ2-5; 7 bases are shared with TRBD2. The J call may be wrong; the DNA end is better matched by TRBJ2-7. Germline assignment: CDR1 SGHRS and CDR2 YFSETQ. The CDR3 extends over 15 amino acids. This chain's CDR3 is CASSLSTSVSYEQYF. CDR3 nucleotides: TGCGCCAGCAGCTTGTCAACTAGCGTCTCCTACGAGCAGTACTTC.

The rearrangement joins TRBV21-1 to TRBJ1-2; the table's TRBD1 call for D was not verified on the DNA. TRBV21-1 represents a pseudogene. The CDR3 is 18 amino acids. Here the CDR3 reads CASSKFRGQIETPYGYTF. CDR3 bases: TGTGCCAGCAGCAAATTTCGGGGACAGATAGAAACCCCCTATGGCTACACCTTC.

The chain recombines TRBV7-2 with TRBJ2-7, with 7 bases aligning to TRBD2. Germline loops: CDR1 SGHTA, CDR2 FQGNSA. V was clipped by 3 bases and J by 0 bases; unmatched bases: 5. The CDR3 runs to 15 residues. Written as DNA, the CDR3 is TGTGCCAGCAGCTTTAGCGGGTCGAGCTCCTACGAGCAGTACTTC. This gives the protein CASSFSGSSSYEQYF.

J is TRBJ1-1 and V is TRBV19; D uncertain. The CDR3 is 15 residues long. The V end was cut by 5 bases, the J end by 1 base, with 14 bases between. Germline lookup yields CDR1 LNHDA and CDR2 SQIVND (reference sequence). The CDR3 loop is CASSAYAAGNTEAFF. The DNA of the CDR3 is TGTGCCAGTAGTGCCTATGCGGCCGGGAACACTGAAGCTTTCTTT. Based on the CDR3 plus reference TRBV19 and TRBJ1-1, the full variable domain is DGGITQSPKYLFRKEGQNVTLSCEQNLNHDAMYWYRQDPGQGLRLIYYSQIVNDFQKGDIAEGYSVSREKKESFPLTVTSAQKNPTAFYLCASSAYAAGNTEAFFGQGTRLTVV.

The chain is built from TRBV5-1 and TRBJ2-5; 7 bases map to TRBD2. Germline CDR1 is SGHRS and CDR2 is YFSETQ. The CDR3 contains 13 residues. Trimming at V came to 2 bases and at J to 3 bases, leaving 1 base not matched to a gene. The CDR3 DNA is TGCGCCAGCAGCTTTGGGGGGGAAGAGACCCAGTACTTC. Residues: CASSFGGEETQYF.

DNA of the CDR3: TGTGCCAGTAAACGTAGGGCCGCGGAGGAGCAGTACTTC. This codes for CASKRRAAEEQYF. V and J are TRBV19 and TRBJ2-7; no reliable D call. This CDR3 spans 13 amino acids. Trimming removed 7 bases from V and 7 bases from J, with 17 bases in between. CDR1 LNHDA and CDR2 SQIVND come from the germline V gene (reference sequence).